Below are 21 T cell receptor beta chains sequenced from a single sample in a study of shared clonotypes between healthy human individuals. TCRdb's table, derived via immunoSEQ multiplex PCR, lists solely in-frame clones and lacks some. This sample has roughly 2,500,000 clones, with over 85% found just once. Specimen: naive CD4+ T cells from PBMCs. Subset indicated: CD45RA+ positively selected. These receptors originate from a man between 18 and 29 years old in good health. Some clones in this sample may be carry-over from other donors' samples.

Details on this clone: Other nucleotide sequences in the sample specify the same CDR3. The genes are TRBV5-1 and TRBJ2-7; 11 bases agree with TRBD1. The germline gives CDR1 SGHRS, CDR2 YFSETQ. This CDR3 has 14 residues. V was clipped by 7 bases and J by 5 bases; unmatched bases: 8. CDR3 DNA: TGCGCCAGCTCCGGAGGGACAGGGGGGAACGAGCAGTACTTC. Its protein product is CASSGGTGGNEQYF.

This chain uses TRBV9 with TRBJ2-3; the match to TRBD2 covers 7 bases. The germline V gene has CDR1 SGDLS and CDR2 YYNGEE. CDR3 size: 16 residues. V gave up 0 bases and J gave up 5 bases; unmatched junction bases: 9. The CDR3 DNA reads TGTGCCAGCAGCGTAGAATGGGGGGGTCTGGGAGATACGCAGTATTTT. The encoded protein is CASSVEWGGLGDTQYF.

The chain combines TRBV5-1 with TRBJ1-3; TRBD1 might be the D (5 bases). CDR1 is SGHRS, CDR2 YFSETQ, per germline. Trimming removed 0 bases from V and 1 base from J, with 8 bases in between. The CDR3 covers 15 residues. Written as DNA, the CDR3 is TGCGCCAGCAGCTTGGAGGGGATGTCTGGAAACACCATATATTTT. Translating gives CASSLEGMSGNTIYF.

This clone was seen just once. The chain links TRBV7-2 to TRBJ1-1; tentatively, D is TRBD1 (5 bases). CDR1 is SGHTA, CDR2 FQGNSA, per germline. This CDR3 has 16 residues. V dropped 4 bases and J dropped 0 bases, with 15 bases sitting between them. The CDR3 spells CASSSAPTGMNTEAFF. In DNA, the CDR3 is TGTGCCAGCAGCTCGGCCCCTACAGGAATGAACACTGAAGCTTTCTTT.

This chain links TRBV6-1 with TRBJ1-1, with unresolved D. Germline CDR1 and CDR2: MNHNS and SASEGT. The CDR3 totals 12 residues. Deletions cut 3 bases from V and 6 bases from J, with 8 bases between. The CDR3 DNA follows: TGTGCCAGCAGTGAGGCCGTTGCTGAAGCTTTCTTT. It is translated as CASSEAVAEAFF.

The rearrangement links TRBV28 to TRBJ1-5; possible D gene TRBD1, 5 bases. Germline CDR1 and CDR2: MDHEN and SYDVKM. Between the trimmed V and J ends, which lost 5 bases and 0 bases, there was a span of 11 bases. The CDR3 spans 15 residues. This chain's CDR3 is CASSRRDGSNQPQHF. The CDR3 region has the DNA TGTGCCAGCAGTCGCCGGGACGGTAGCAATCAGCCCCAGCATTTT.

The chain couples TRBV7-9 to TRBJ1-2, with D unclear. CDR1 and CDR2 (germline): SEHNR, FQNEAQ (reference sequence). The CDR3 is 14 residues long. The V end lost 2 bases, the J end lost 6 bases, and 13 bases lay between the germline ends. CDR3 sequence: CASSLTTYMDGYTF. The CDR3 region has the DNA TGTGCCAGCAGCTTAACGACCTACATGGATGGCTACACCTTC.

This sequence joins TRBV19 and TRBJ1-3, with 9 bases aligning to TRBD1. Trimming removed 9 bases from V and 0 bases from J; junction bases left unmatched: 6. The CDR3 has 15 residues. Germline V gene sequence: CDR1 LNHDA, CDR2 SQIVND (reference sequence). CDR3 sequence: CASKRQGGSGNTIYF. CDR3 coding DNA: TGTGCCAGCAAAAGACAGGGGGGCTCTGGAAACACCATATATTTT.

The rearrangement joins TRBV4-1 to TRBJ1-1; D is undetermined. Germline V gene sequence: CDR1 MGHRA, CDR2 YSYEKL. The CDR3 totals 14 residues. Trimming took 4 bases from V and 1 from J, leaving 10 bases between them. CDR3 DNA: TGCGCCAGCAGCCGAGCTCAGCGGAACACTGAAGCTTTCTTT. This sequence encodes CASSRAQRNTEAFF.

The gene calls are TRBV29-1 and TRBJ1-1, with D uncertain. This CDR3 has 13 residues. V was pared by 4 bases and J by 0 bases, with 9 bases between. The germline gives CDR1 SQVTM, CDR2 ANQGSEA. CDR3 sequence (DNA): TGCAGCGTTGTGCAGGCCGTGAACACTGAAGCTTTCTTT. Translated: CSVVQAVNTEAFF.

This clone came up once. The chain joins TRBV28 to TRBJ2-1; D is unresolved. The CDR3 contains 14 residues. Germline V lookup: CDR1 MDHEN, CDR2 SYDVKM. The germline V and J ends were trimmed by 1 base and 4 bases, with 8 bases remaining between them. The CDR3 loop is CASSLYGPYNEQFF. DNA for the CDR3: TGTGCCAGCAGTTTATATGGGCCTTACAATGAGCAGTTCTTC.

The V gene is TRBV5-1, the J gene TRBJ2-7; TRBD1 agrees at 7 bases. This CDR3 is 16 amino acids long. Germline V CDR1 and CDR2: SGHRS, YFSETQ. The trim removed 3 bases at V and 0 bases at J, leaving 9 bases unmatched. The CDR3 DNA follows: TGCGCCAGCAGCTCCCTCCCGGGACAGCTCTCCTACGAGCAGTACTTC. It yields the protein CASSSLPGQLSYEQYF. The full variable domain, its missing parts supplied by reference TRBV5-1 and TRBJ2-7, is KAGVTQTPRYLIKTRGQQVTLSCSPISGHRSVSWYQQTPGQGLQFLFEYFSETQRNKGNFPGRFSGRQFSNSRSEMNVSTLELGDSALYLCASSSLPGQLSYEQYFGPGTRLTVT.

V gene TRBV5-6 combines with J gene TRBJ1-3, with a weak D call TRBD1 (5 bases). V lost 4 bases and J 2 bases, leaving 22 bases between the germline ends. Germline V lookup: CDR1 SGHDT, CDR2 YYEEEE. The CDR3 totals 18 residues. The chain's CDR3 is CASSLLAGASLPGNTIYF. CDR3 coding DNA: TGTGCCAGCAGCCTCCTAGCTGGGGCTTCCTTGCCTGGAAACACCATATATTTT.

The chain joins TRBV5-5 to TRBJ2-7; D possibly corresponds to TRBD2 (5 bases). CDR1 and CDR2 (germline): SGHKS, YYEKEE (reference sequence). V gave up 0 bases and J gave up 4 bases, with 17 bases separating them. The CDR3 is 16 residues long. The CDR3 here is CASSLASPSPFYEQYF. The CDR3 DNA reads TGTGCCAGCAGCTTGGCATCGCCTAGCCCCTTTTACGAGCAGTACTTC.

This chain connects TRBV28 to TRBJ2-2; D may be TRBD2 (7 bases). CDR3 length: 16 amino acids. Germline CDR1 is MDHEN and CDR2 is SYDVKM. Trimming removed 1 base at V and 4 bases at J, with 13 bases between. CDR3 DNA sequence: TGTGCCAGCAGTTTATCTGCGGGGGCGATCACCGGGGAGCTGTTTTTT. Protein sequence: CASSLSAGAITGELFF.

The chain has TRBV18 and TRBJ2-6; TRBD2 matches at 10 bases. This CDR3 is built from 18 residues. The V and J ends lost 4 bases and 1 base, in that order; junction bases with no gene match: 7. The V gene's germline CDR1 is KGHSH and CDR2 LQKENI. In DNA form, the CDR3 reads TGTGCCAGCTCACGTCGTCTAGCGGGAGTGTCTGGGGCCAACGTCCTGACTTTC. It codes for CASSRRLAGVSGANVLTF.

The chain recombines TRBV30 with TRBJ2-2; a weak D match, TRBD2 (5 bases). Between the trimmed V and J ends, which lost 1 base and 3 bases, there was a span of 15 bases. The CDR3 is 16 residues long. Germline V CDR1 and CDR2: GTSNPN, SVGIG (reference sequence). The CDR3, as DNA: TGTGCCTGGAGTGGGGGAGCCAGCGGTGACACCGGGGAGCTGTTTTTT. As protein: CAWSGGASGDTGELFF.

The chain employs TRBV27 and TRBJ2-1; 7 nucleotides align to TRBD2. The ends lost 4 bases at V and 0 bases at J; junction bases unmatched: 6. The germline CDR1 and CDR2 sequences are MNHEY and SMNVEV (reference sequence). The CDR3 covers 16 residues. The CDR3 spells CASSSEGGSSYNEQFF. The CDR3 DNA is TGTGCCAGCAGTTCCGAGGGCGGGAGCTCCTACAATGAGCAGTTCTTC.

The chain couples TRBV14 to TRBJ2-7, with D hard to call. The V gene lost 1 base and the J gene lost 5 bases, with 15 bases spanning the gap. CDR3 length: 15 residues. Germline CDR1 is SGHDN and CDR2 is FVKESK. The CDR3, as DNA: TGTGCCAGCAGCCAAGTTAGGGTAGAGGACGACGAGCAGTACTTC. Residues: CASSQVRVEDDEQYF.

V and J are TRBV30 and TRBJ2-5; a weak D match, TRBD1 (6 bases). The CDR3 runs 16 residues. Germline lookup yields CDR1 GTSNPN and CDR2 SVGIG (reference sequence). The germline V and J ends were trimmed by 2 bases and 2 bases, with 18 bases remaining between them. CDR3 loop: CAWSPSRTDLQETQYF. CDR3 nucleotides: TGTGCCTGGAGTCCCAGCCGGACAGACCTACAAGAGACCCAGTACTTC.

CDR3 in amino acids: CASTGTQGGGELFF. In DNA form, the CDR3 reads TGTGCCAGTACCGGGACACAGGGAGGCGGGGAGCTGTTTTTT. The gene calls are TRBV19 and TRBJ2-2; D might be TRBD1 or TRBD2, each matching 6 bases. Germline V gene sequence: CDR1 LNHDA, CDR2 SQIVND (reference sequence). V dropped 7 bases and J dropped 7 bases, with 16 bases sitting between them. There are 14 residues in the CDR3.